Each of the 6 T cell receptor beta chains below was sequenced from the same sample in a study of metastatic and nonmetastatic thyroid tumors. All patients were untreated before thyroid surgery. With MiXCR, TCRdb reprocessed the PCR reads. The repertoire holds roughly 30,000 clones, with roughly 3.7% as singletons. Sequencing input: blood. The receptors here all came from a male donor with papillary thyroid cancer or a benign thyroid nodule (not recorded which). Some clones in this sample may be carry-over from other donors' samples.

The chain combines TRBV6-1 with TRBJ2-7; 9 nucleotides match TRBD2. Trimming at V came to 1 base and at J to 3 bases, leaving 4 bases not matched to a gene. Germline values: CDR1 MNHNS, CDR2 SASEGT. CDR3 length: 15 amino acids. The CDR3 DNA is TGTGCCAGCAGTGAAGGGGCGGGAGGGCGCTACGAGCAGTACTTC. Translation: CASSEGAGGRYEQYF.

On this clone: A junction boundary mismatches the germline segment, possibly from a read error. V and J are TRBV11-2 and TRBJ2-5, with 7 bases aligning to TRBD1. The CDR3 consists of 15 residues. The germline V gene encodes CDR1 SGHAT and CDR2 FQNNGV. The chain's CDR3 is CASRQLQGVWETKYF. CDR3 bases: TGTGCCAGCAGGCAACTGCAGGGGGTATGGGAGACCAAGTACTTC.

DNA for the CDR3: TGCAGTGCTAGAGGTGTAACAGATACGCAGTATTTT. Amino acid sequence: CSARGVTDTQYF. The J gene is TRBJ2-3, the V gene TRBV20-1, with D unresolved. CDR3 length equals 12 residues. Trimming took 1 base from V and 3 from J, leaving 5 bases between them. The germline gives CDR1 DFQATT, CDR2 SNEGSKA (reference sequence).

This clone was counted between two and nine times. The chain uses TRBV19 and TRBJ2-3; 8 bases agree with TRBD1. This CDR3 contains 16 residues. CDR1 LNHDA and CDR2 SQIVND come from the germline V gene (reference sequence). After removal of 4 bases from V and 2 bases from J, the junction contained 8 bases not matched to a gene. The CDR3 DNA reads TGTGCCAGTAGTACAACCGGGACAGGCCACACAGATACGCAGTATTTT. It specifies CASSTTGTGHTDTQYF.

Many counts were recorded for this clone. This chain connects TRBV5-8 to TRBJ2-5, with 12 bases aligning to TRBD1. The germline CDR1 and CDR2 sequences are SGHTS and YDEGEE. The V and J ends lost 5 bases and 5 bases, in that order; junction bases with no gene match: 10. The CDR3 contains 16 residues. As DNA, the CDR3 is TGTGCCAGCAGTCGTACCGGGACAGGGGGCCGTGAGACCCAGTACTTC. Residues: CASSRTGTGGRETQYF.

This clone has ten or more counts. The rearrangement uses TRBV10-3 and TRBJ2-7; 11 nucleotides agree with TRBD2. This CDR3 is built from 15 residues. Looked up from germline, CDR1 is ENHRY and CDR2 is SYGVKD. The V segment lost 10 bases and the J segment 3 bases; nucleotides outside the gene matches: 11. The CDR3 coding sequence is TGTGCCACCCGTACCTCGACTAGCGGGAACTACGAGCAGTACTTC. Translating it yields CATRTSTSGNYEQYF.